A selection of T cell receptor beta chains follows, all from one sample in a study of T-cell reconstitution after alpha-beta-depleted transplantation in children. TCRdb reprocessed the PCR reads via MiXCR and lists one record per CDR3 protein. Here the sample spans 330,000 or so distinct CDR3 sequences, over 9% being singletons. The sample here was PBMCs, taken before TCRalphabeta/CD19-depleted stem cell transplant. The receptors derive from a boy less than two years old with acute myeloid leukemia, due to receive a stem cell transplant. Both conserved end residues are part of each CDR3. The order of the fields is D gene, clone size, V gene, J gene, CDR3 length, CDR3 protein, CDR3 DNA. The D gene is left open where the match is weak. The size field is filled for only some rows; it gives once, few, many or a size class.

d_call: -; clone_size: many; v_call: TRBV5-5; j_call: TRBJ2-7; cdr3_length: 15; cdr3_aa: CASSLVEVLSYEQYF; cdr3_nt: TGTGCCAGCAGCTTAGTGGAGGTCTTGTCCTACGAGCAGTACTTC
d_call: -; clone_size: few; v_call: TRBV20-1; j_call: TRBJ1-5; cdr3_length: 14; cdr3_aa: CSAKVGGGNQPQHF; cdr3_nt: TGCAGTGCTAAAGTGGGAGGGGGCAATCAGCCCCAGCATTTT
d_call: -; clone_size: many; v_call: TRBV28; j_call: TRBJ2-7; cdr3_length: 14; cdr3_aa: CASSLWHSSYEQYF; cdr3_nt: TGTGCCAGCAGTTTATGGCACAGCTCCTACGAGCAGTACTTC
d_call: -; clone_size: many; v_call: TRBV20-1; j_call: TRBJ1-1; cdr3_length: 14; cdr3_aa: CSASDSERNTEAFF; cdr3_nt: TGCAGTGCTAGCGATAGCGAACGAAACACTGAAGCTTTCTTT
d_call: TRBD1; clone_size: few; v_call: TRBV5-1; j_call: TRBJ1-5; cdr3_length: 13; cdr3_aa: CASSRTGGGPQHF; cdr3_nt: TGCGCCAGCAGTCGGACAGGGGGGGGGCCCCAGCATTTT
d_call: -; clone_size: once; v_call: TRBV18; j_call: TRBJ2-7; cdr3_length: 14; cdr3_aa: CASSPPSGQYEQYF; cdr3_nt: TGTGCCAGCTCACCACCGTCAGGGCAGTACGAGCAGTACTTC
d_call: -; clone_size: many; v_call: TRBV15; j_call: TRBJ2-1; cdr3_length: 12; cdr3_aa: CATRERGNEQFF; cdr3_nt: TGTGCCACCAGGGAGCGAGGGAATGAGCAGTTCTTC
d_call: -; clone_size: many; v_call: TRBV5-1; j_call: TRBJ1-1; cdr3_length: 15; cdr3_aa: CASSVRQRGGTEAFF; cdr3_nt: TGCGCCAGCAGCGTCCGACAGAGAGGGGGGACTGAAGCTTTCTTT
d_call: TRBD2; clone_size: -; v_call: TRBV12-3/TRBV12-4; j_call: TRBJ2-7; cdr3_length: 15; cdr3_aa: CASSPRLAGVSEQYF; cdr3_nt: TGTGCCAGCAGCCCAAGACTAGCGGGAGTAAGCGAGCAGTACTTC
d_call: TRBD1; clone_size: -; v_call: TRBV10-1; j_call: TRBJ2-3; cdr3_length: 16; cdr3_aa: CASSARDRGQADTQYF; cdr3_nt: TGCGCCAGCAGTGCCCGGGACAGGGGGCAGGCAGATACGCAGTATTTT
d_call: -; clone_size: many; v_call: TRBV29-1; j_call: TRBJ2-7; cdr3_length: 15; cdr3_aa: CSVVGLRDFIYEQYF; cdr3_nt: TGCAGCGTTGTAGGCCTCCGGGACTTCATCTACGAGCAGTACTTC
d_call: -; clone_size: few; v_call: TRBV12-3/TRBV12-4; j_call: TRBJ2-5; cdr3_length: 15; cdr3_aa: CASTFNGAGEETQYF; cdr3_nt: TGTGCCAGCACCTTTAATGGGGCAGGAGAGGAGACCCAGTACTTC
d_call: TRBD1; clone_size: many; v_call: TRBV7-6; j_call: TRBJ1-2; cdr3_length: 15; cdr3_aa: CASSHKTGGLYGYTF; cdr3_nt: TGTGCCAGCAGCCACAAGACAGGGGGTTTATATGGCTACACCTTC
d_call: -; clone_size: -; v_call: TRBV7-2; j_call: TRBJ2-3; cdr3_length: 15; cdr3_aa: CASSLSGPSSDTQYF; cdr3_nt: TGTGCCAGCAGCTTATCTGGGCCCAGCTCAGATACGCAGTATTTT
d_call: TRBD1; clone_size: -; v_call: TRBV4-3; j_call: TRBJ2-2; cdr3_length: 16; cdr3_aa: CASSQTGGMDTGELFF; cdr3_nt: TGCGCCAGCAGCCAAACAGGGGGCATGGACACCGGGGAGCTGTTTTTT
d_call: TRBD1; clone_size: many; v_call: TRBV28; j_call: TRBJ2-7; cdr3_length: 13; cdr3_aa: CASKRTGGYEQYF; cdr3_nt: TGTGCCAGCAAAAGGACAGGGGGCTACGAGCAGTACTTC
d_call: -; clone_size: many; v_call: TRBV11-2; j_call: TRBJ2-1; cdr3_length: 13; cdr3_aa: CASSLADRTEQFF; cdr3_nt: TGTGCCAGCAGCTTAGCGGACAGAACTGAGCAGTTCTTC
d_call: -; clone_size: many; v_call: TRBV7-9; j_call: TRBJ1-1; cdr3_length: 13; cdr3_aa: CASSPPGYTEAFF; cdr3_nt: TGTGCCAGCAGCCCCCCGGGTTACACTGAAGCTTTCTTT
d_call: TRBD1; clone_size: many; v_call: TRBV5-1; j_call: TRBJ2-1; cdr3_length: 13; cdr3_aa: CASSSYRGNEQFF; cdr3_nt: TGCGCCAGCAGCTCTTACAGGGGAAATGAGCAGTTCTTC
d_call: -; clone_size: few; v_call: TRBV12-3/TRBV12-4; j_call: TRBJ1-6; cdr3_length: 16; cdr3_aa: CASSFEYQSYNSPLHF; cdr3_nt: TGTGCCAGCAGTTTTGAGTATCAATCCTATAATTCACCCCTCCACTTT
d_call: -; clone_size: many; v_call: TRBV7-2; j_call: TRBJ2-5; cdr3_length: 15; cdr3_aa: CASSRAWARRETQYF; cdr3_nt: TGTGCCAGCAGCCGAGCTTGGGCCCGCCGTGAGACCCAGTACTTC
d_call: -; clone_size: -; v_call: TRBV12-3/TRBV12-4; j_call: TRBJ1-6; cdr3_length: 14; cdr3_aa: CASSFGQLDSPLHF; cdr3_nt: TGTGCCAGCAGTTTTGGGCAGTTGGATTCACCCCTCCACTTT
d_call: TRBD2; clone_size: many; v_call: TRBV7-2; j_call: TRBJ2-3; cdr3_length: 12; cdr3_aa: CASSFSGYTQYF; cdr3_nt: TGTGCCAGCAGCTTTAGCGGGTATACGCAGTATTTT
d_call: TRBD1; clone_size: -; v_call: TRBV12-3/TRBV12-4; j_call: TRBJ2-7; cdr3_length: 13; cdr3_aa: CASRPGQGHEQYF; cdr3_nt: TGTGCCAGCAGGCCGGGACAGGGTCACGAGCAGTACTTC
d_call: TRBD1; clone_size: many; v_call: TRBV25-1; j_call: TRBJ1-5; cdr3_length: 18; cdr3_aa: CASSESGGTEYSNQPQHF; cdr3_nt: TGTGCCAGCAGTGAATCGGGGGGGACAGAGTATAGCAATCAGCCCCAGCATTTT
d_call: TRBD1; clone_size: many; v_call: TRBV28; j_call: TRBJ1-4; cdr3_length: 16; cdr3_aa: CASSHLRGQGGEKLFF; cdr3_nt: TGTGCCAGCAGTCACCTCAGGGGACAGGGTGGAGAAAAACTGTTTTTT
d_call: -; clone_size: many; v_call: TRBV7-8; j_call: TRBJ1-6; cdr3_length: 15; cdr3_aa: CASSGAIGPNSPLHF; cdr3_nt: TGTGCCAGCAGCGGGGCGATCGGCCCCAATTCACCCCTCCACTTT
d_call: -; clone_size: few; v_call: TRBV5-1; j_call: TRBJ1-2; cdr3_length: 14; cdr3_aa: CASSFASPNYGYTF; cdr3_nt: TGCGCCAGCAGCTTCGCGAGCCCTAACTATGGCTACACCTTC
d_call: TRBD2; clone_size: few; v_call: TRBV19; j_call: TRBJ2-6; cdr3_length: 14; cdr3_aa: CASSIREGIDVLTF; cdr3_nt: TGTGCCAGTAGTATAAGGGAGGGTATCGACGTCCTGACTTTC
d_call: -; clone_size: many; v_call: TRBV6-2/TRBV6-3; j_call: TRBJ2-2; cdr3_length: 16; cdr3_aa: CASSYVAIQGAGELFF; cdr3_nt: TGTGCCAGCAGTTACGTGGCCATACAGGGCGCCGGGGAGCTGTTTTTT
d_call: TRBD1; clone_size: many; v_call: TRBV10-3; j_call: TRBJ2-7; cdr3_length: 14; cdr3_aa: CAISGGTDSYEQYF; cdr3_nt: TGTGCCATCAGTGGAGGGACAGACTCCTACGAGCAGTACTTC
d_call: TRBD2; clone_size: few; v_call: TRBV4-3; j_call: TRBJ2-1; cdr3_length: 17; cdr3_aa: CASSQDRSGRANNEQFF; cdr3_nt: TGCGCCAGCAGCCAAGATCGTAGCGGGAGGGCCAACAATGAGCAGTTCTTC
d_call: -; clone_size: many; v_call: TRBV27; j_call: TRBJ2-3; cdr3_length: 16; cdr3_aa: CASRRFGEASTDTQYF; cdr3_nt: TGTGCCAGCAGGCGATTTGGGGAGGCCAGCACAGATACGCAGTATTTT
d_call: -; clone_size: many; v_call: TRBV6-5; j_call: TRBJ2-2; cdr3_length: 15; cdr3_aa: CASSYSKPKAGELFF; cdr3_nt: TGTGCCAGCAGTTACTCGAAACCCAAAGCCGGGGAGCTGTTTTTT
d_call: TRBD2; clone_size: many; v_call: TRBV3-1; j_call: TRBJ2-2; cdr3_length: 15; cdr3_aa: CASSPSGGGPGELFF; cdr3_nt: TGTGCCAGCAGCCCTAGCGGGGGGGGACCCGGGGAGCTGTTTTTT
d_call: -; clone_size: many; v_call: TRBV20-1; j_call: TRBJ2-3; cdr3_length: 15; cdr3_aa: CSARAPPGEGDTQYF; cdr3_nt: TGCAGTGCTAGAGCTCCCCCCGGGGAAGGAGATACGCAGTATTTT
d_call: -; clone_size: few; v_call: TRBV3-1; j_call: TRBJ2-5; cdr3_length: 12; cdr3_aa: CASSQDRRTQYF; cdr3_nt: TGTGCCAGCAGCCAAGATAGGCGGACCCAGTACTTC
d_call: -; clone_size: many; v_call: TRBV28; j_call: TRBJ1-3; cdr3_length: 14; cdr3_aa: CASSYFNSGNTIYF; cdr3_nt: TGTGCCAGCAGTTATTTCAACTCTGGAAACACCATATATTTT
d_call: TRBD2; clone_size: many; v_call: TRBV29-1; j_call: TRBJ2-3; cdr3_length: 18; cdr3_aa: CSVEDPLAGGAGTDTQYF; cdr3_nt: TGCAGCGTTGAAGACCCTCTAGCGGGGGGCGCCGGCACAGATACGCAGTATTTT
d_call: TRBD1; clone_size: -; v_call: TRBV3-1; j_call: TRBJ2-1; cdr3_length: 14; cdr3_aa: CASSQETGGYEQFF; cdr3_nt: TGTGCCAGCAGCCAAGAGACAGGGGGTTATGAGCAGTTCTTC
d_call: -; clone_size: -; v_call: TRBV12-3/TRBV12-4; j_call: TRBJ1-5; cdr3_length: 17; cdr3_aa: CASSLINDRYSNQPQHF; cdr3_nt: TGTGCCAGCAGCCTTATTAACGACAGGTATAGCAATCAGCCCCAGCATTTT
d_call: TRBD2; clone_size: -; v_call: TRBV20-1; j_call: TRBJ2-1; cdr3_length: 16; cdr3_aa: CSARVRGLGVANEQFF; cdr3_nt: TGCAGTGCTAGAGTACGGGGACTAGGGGTGGCTAATGAGCAGTTCTTC
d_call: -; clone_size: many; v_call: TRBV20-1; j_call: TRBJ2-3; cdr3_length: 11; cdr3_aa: CSASTIDTQYF; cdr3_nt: TGCAGTGCTAGCACCATAGATACGCAGTATTTT
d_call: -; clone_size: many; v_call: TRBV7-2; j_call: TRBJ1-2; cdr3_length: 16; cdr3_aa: CASSPERGGRQYGYTF; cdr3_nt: TGTGCCAGCAGCCCGGAAAGGGGGGGACGTCAGTATGGCTACACCTTC
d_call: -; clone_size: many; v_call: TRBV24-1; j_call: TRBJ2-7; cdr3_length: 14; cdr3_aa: CATSAKGTSYEQYF; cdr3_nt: TGTGCCACCAGTGCCAAGGGGACCTCCTACGAGCAGTACTTC
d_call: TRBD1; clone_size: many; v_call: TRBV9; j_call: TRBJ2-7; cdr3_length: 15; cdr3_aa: CASSVHRGPTYEQYF; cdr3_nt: TGTGCCAGCAGCGTACACAGGGGTCCAACCTACGAGCAGTACTTC
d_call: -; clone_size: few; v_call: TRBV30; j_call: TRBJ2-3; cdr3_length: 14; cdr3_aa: CAWSVPGGRDTQYF; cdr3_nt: TGTGCCTGGAGTGTACCGGGGGGCCGGGATACGCAGTATTTT
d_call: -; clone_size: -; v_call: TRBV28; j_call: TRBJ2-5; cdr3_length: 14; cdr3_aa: CASRLTGSRETQYF; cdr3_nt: TGTGCCAGCAGACTTACGGGCTCTCGGGAGACCCAGTACTTC
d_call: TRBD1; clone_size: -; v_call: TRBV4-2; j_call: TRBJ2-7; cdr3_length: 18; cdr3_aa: CASSQEGAPGTGFYEQYF; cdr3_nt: TGTGCCAGCAGCCAAGAAGGAGCCCCCGGGACAGGGTTCTACGAGCAGTACTTC
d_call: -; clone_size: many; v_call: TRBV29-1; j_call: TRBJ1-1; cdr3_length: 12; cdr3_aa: CSVGRGGTEAFF; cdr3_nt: TGCAGCGTTGGAAGGGGGGGAACTGAAGCTTTCTTT
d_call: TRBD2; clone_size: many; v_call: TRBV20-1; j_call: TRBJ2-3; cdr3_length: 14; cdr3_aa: CSRYPTSGADTQYF; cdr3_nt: TGCAGTCGATATCCGACTAGCGGGGCCGATACGCAGTATTTT
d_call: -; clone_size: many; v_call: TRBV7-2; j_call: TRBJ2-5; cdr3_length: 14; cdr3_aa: CASSLDPRQETQYF; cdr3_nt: TGTGCCAGCAGCTTAGACCCCAGGCAAGAGACCCAGTACTTC
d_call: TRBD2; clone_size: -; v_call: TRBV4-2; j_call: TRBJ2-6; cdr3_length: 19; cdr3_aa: CASSHVGTSGGPGANVLTF; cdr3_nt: TGTGCCAGCAGCCATGTGGGGACTAGCGGGGGCCCAGGGGCCAACGTCCTGACTTTC
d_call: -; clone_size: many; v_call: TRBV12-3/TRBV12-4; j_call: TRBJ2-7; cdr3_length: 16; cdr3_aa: CASSSLWPRSSYEQYF; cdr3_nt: TGTGCCAGCAGCAGTTTATGGCCCAGGAGCTCCTACGAGCAGTACTTC
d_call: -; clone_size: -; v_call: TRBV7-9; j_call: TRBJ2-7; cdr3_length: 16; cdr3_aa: CASSLVAGVSSYEQYF; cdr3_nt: TGTGCCAGCAGCTTAGTTGCAGGGGTAAGCTCCTACGAGCAGTACTTC
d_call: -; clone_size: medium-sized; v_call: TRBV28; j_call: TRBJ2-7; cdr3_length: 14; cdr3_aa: CASTGGGTSYEQYF; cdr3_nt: TGTGCCAGCACCGGGGGAGGAACCTCCTACGAGCAGTACTTC
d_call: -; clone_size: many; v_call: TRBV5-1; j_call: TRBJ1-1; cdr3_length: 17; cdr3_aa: CASSSRDNRFVDTEAFF; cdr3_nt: TGCGCCAGCAGCTCCCGGGACAACCGGTTCGTCGACACTGAAGCTTTCTTT
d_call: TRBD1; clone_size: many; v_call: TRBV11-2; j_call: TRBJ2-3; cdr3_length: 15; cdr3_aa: CASRTDRGPKDTQYF; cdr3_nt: TGTGCCAGCCGCACGGACAGGGGGCCGAAAGATACGCAGTATTTT
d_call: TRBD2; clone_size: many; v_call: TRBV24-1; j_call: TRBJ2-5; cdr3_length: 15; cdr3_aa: CATSDLEGREETQYF; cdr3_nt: TGTGCCACCAGTGATTTGGAGGGGCGGGAGGAGACCCAGTACTTC